Below, 12 T cell receptor beta chains from the same sample are listed, as sequenced in a study of memory B cells and T cells in multiple sclerosis. The data were produced by immunoSEQ multiplex PCR, yet TCRdb's version contains in-frame clones alone and is incomplete. This table has more than 12,000 clones, roughly two thirds appearing once. Source material: memory (CD45RO+) CD4+ T cells from blood. The receptor set was obtained from a human donor with multiple sclerosis.

The CDR3 coding sequence is TGTGCCAGTAGTCACGGTTCGGGGGTGGGGGGGAATGAGCAGTTCTTC. Translation gives CASSHGSGVGGNEQFF. The chain joins TRBV19 to TRBJ2-1; 7 positions match TRBD2. The CDR3 sequence is 16 residues long. Trimming cost V 5 bases and J 7 bases; bases outside gene matches: 14. Per the germline V gene, CDR1 is LNHDA and CDR2 is SQIVND (reference sequence).

The table lists this clone with a few counts. V gene TRBV6-5 combines with J gene TRBJ2-7, with 12 bases identical to TRBD1. This CDR3 is built from 15 residues. CDR1 MNHEY and CDR2 SVGAGI come from the germline V gene. The ends lost 2 bases at V and 7 bases at J; junction bases unmatched: 6. CDR3 protein: CASSYGGQGAGEQYF. The CDR3 bases are TGTGCCAGCAGTTACGGGGGACAGGGGGCGGGAGAGCAGTACTTC.

This clone was picked up one time. This chain links TRBV7-3 with TRBJ2-7, with 12 bases aligning to TRBD1. The length of the CDR3 is 15 residues. J lost 7 bases, V lost 1 base, and 5 bases had no gene match. CDR1 is SGHTA and CDR2 is FQGTGA in the germline V gene. DNA for the CDR3: TGTGCCAGCAGCTTAAAGGGACAGGGGGCAAGGGAGCAGTACTTC. Translated, it gives CASSLKGQGAREQYF.

This clone appeared a few times. The rearrangement joins TRBV7-2 to TRBJ1-1; 7 bases line up with TRBD1. Per the germline V gene, CDR1 is SGHTA and CDR2 is FQGNSA. Trimming at V came to 4 bases and at J to 2 bases, leaving 7 bases not matched to a gene. The CDR3 sequence is 15 residues long. The CDR3 DNA follows: TGTGCCAGCAGCTCAGGACAGGCGATCAACACTGAAGCTTTCTTT. Its translation: CASSSGQAINTEAFF.

This clone was detected only a few times. The chain employs TRBV7-9 and TRBJ1-1; D is unclear. Germline V gene data show CDR1 as SEHNR and CDR2 as FQNEAQ (reference sequence). The V and J ends lost 2 bases and 4 bases respectively, with 8 bases between them. This CDR3 contains 13 residues. In DNA, the CDR3 is TGTGCCAGCAGCTTAAGTCGGGGCACTGAAGCTTTCTTT. This codes for CASSLSRGTEAFF.

The chain is built from TRBV15 and TRBJ1-2, with D uncertain. Germline values: CDR1 LNHNV, CDR2 YYDKDF (reference sequence). With 0 bases removed from V and 5 bases from J, the gap between germline ends came to 16 bases. The CDR3 is 16 residues long. This CDR3 is CATSRDKVPEKYGYTF. CDR3 nucleotide sequence: TGTGCCACCAGCAGAGATAAGGTTCCGGAGAAGTATGGCTACACCTTC. Full variable domain (remainder filled in from reference TRBV15 and TRBJ1-2): DAMVIQNPRYQVTQFGKPVTLSCSQTLNHNVMYWYQQKSSQAPKLLFHYYDKDFNNEADTPDNFQSRRPNTSFCFLDIRSPGLGDTAMYLCATSRDKVPEKYGYTFGSGTRLTVV.

This chain connects TRBV5-1 to TRBJ2-5; weak D call: TRBD2 (5 bases). Germline assignment: CDR1 SGHRS and CDR2 YFSETQ. This CDR3 contains 15 residues. Deletions cut 0 bases from V and 5 bases from J, with 14 bases between. Here the CDR3 reads CASSLGGSPGETQYF. The CDR3 bases are TGCGCCAGCAGCTTGGGCGGAAGTCCGGGGGAGACCCAGTACTTC.

The chain uses TRBV30 and TRBJ1-2; possible D gene TRBD1, 5 bases. V lost 4 bases, J lost 4 bases, and 19 bases lay in between. Germline V gene data show CDR1 as GTSNPN and CDR2 as SVGIG (reference sequence). The length of the CDR3 is 15 residues. In DNA form, the CDR3 reads TGTGCCTGGATACGTACGGGGGGAGGGAGCTATGGCTACACCTTC. Its translation: CAWIRTGGGSYGYTF.

The genes are TRBV5-1 and TRBJ1-1; TRBD1 aligns across 11 bases. Unmatched junction bases numbered 5, after V lost 4 bases and J lost 12 bases. There are 12 residues in the CDR3. The germline V gene has CDR1 SGHRS and CDR2 YFSETQ. The CDR3: CASSLGQGATFF. For the CDR3, the DNA is TGCGCCAGCAGCCTAGGACAGGGGGCAACTTTCTTT. The complete variable domain, with remaining parts taken from reference TRBV5-1 and TRBJ1-1, reads KAGVTQTPRYLIKTRGQQVTLSCSPISGHRSVSWYQQTPGQGLQFLFEYFSETQRNKGNFPGRFSGRQFSNSRSEMNVSTLELGDSALYLCASSLGQGATFFGQGTRLTVV.

The chain carries TRBV6-6 and TRBJ2-7; TRBD1 might be the D (6 bases). The germline V gene has CDR1 MNHNY and CDR2 SVGAGI (reference sequence). The CDR3 loop spans 13 amino acids. V lost 6 bases and J lost 7, with 16 bases in between. The CDR3 nucleotides read TGTGCCAGCAGGAACCGGGACAAAGGGGAGCAGTACTTC. Translating gives CASRNRDKGEQYF.

The chain combines TRBV2 with TRBJ2-1; perhaps TRBD2 as D (6 bases). The germline V gene encodes CDR1 SNHLY and CDR2 FYNNEI. V dropped 8 bases and J dropped 9 bases, with 23 bases sitting between them. The CDR3 contains 15 residues. As DNA, the CDR3 is TGTGCCAGCTCCCTAAAAGGGACTTCTCTCACTGAGCAGTTCTTC. This sequence encodes CASSLKGTSLTEQFF.

CDR3 amino acids: CASSLGVARVNTEAFF. In nucleotides, the CDR3 is TGTGCCAGCAGCTTAGGGGTCGCCAGGGTGAACACTGAAGCTTTCTTT. The chain is built from TRBV7-8 and TRBJ1-1; maybe TRBD1 (5 bases). Germline assignment: CDR1 SGHVS and CDR2 FQNEAQ. CDR3 length: 16 amino acids. V was trimmed by 1 base and J by 0 bases, leaving 12 bases between them.